These T cell receptor beta chains were read from a single sample in a study of T cell repertoires in cytomegalovirus infection. TCRdb passed the reads through MiXCR, listing each CDR3 protein once. The data show about 69,000 distinct CDR3 sequences, less than 30% seen once. These receptors lack a known antigen. Source: CD8+ T cells from cultured PBMCs, taken from culture after CMV antigen stimulation. These receptors came from a human donor in good health (CMV status not recorded). Some clones in this sample may be carry-over from other donors' samples. Both conserved end residues are part of each CDR3. A D gene is named only where the DNA matches it firmly. Clone size is given for some rows only: seen once, a few or many times, or a class if the clone is expanded.

v_call,d_call,clone_size,j_call,cdr3_aa,cdr3_nt
TRBV7-3,TRBD2,.,TRBJ2-3,CASSASGGVTDTQYF,TGTGCCAGCAGCGCTAGCGGGGGGGTCACAGATACGCAGTATTTT
TRBV15,.,many,TRBJ2-7,CATSRTVPSSYEQYF,TGTGCCACCAGCAGAACGGTCCCTAGCTCCTACGAGCAGTACTTC
TRBV27,.,few,TRBJ1-2,CASSLSVAEENYGYTF,TGTGCCAGCAGTTTATCCGTCGCGGAGGAGAACTATGGCTACACCTTC
TRBV11-2,.,.,TRBJ1-2,CASSSDPRAGTRGYTF,TGTGCCAGCAGCTCAGACCCACGGGCAGGCACTAGGGGCTACACCTTC
TRBV7-2,.,many,TRBJ2-5,CASSLGIRLATGETQYF,TGTGCCAGCAGCTTAGGGATCAGACTAGCAACAGGGGAGACCCAGTACTTC
TRBV5-5,TRBD2,.,TRBJ2-1,CASSLELAGGAEQFF,TGTGCCAGCAGCTTGGAACTAGCGGGAGGGGCTGAGCAGTTCTTC
TRBV5-8,.,.,TRBJ1-4,CASSQELDSTNEKLFF,TGTGCCAGCAGCCAAGAATTGGACAGTACTAATGAAAAACTGTTTTTT
TRBV19,TRBD1,.,TRBJ2-5,CASSIDRGETQYF,TGTGCCAGTAGTATAGACAGGGGGGAGACCCAGTACTTC
TRBV7-6,.,.,TRBJ2-3,CASSWGWEYEADTQYF,TGTGCCAGCAGCTGGGGGTGGGAGTATGAGGCAGATACGCAGTATTTT
TRBV4-1,.,.,TRBJ2-7,CASSLSTGTSYEQYF,TGCGCCAGCAGCCTTAGTACAGGGACCTCCTACGAGCAGTACTTC
TRBV7-6,.,few,TRBJ1-1,CASSLVAGWNTEAFF,TGTGCCAGCAGCTTAGTTGCAGGGTGGAACACTGAAGCTTTCTTT
TRBV6-1,TRBD1,many,TRBJ2-1,CASSETLGTGDEQFF,TGTGCCAGCAGTGAAACCCTAGGGACAGGGGATGAGCAGTTCTTC
TRBV4-3,TRBD1,few,TRBJ1-1,CASSLGTANTEAFF,TGCGCCAGCAGCCTCGGGACAGCGAACACTGAAGCTTTCTTT
TRBV20-1,.,.,TRBJ1-2,CSAREPVLVGYTF,TGCAGTGCTAGAGAACCGGTCCTTGTGGGCTACACCTTC
TRBV7-2,TRBD1,.,TRBJ2-7,CASSGQTGGMNEQYF,TGTGCCAGCAGCGGACAGACAGGGGGCATGAACGAGCAGTACTTC
TRBV6-5,.,.,TRBJ2-7,CASSSIRGTNYEQYF,TGTGCCAGCAGTTCCATCAGGGGCACCAACTACGAGCAGTACTTC
TRBV9,.,many,TRBJ2-3,CASTQGGSTDTQYF,TGTGCCAGCACCCAAGGGGGAAGCACAGATACGCAGTATTTT
TRBV5-4,.,.,TRBJ2-7,CASSWNGKEQYF,TGTGCCAGCAGCTGGAACGGGAAAGAGCAGTACTTC
TRBV6-2/TRBV6-3,.,many,TRBJ1-2,CASTDWGAAVRYGYTF,TGTGCCAGCACCGACTGGGGGGCAGCAGTTCGCTATGGCTACACCTTC
TRBV14,TRBD1,.,TRBJ2-1,CASTPRQGVNEQFF,TGTGCCAGCACCCCAAGACAGGGGGTCAATGAGCAGTTCTTC
TRBV27,.,many,TRBJ2-6,CASSHPGIGANVLTF,TGTGCCAGCAGTCACCCAGGGATTGGGGCCAACGTCCTGACTTTC
TRBV6-2/TRBV6-3,.,.,TRBJ2-4,CASSRRDAKNIQYF,TGTGCCAGCAGTCGAAGAGACGCCAAAAACATTCAGTACTTC
TRBV5-3,.,once,TRBJ1-1,CARSLDREVVIEEAFF,TGTGCCAGAAGCTTGGACAGGGAGGTAGTAATCGAGGAAGCTTTCTTT
TRBV4-3,TRBD2,.,TRBJ2-7,CASSPQASGGSYEQYF,TGCGCCAGCAGCCCCCAGGCGAGCGGGGGGTCCTACGAGCAGTACTTC
TRBV28,.,.,TRBJ2-3,CASREHTQYF,TGTGCCAGCAGAGAACATACGCAGTATTTT
TRBV6-1,.,few,TRBJ2-3,CASSAAFSSTDTQYF,TGTGCCAGCAGTGCAGCCTTCTCTAGCACAGATACGCAGTATTTT
TRBV27,TRBD2,many,TRBJ2-6,CASSSPTSPGANVLTF,TGTGCCAGCAGTTCCCCGACTAGCCCCGGGGCCAACGTCCTGACTTTC
TRBV27,.,.,TRBJ2-1,CASSLSPHEQFF,TGTGCCAGCAGTTTATCACCCCATGAGCAGTTCTTC
TRBV4-2,.,.,TRBJ1-1,CASSQGSYGPTEAFF,TGTGCCAGCAGCCAAGGGTCCTACGGGCCCACTGAAGCTTTCTTT
TRBV7-3,TRBD2,many,TRBJ2-1,CASSPLAGESYNEQFF,TGTGCCAGCAGCCCCTTAGCGGGGGAGTCCTACAATGAGCAGTTCTTC
TRBV7-6,TRBD2,.,TRBJ2-1,CASRGGWAEEQFF,TGTGCCAGCAGGGGGGGGTGGGCAGAGGAGCAGTTCTTC
TRBV9,TRBD2,.,TRBJ2-7,CASSVAGGTEQYF,TGTGCCAGCAGCGTAGCGGGAGGCACCGAGCAGTACTTC